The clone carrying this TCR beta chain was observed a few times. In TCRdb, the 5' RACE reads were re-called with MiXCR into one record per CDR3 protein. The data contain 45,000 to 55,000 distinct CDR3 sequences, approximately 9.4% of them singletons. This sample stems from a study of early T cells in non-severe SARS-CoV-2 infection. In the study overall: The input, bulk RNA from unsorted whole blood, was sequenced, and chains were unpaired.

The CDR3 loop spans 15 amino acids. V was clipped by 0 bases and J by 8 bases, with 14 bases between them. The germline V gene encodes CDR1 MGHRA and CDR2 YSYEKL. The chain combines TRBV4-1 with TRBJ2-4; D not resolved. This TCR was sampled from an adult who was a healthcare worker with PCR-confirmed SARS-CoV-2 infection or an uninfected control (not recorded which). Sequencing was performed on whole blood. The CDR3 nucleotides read TGCGCCAGCAGCCAAGATGGAGAGCCCGTCGACATTCAGTACTTC. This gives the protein CASSQDGEPVDIQYF.